The present T cell receptor (beta chain) was sequenced within a study of post-analysis software for immune sequencing data. Study results and caveats: Strong co-clustering by F measure was evident for samples that had been prepared in the same batch.

Unique-molecular-identifier-tagged TCR beta cDNA libraries were used. A single record per CDR3 protein comes from TCRdb applying MiXCR to the PCR reads. The sample contains about 620,000 distinct CDR3 sequences, about 40% of which appear only once. A remark on this clonotype: Antigen: not known.

The sequence came from a girl aged 10 to 17 with multiple sclerosis. Sequenced sample: blood.

CDR3 DNA: TGTGCCAGCAGCCCGACAGGGGTTAGCACCTACAATGAGCAGTTCTTC. This encodes CASSPTGVSTYNEQFF. This chain links TRBV7-6 with TRBJ2-1; 8 nucleotides align to TRBD1. CDR1 and CDR2 (germline): SGHVS, FNYEAQ. The CDR3 is made up of 16 amino acids. The junction had 8 bases not matched to a gene; V was cut back by 5 bases and J by 2 bases.